Presented here are 9 T cell receptor beta chains from one specimen sequenced in a study of PD-1 blockade in classical Hodgkin lymphoma. Generated by immunoSEQ multiplex PCR, the TCRdb table keeps only in-frame clones and is missing some. The table includes about 150,000 clones, under 85% detected once. The patients all showed relapse after autologous stem cell transplantation, while their brentuximab vedotin exposure varied. Sequences were derived from peripheral blood mononuclear cells (PBMCs), sampled before the second cycle of nivolumab. These receptors originate from a human donor with classical Hodgkin lymphoma.

This chain links TRBV19 with TRBJ2-5, with 7 nucleotides matching TRBD1. Germline V gene data show CDR1 as LNHDA and CDR2 as SQIVND (reference sequence). The ends lost 4 bases at V and 5 bases at J; junction bases unmatched: 4. CDR3 length: 13 amino acids. CDR3 nucleotide sequence: TGTGCCAGTAGTACTGGCAGGGGGGAGACCCAGTACTTC. It translates to CASSTGRGETQYF.

The rearrangement uses TRBV6-5 and TRBJ2-1, with a possible D match to TRBD2 (6 bases). The germline CDR1 and CDR2 sequences are MNHEY and SVGAGI. The length of the CDR3 is 15 residues. Trimming shortened V by 7 bases and J by 2 bases, and 15 bases separated the two germline ends. Written as DNA, the CDR3 is TGTGCCAGCATCCAGACTAGACTACCCTACAATGAGCAGTTCTTC. It yields the protein CASIQTRLPYNEQFF.

This chain links TRBV5-1 with TRBJ2-3; 11 positions agree with TRBD2. V lost 8 bases, J lost 0 bases, and 2 bases stayed unmatched. The CDR3 runs to 14 residues. Germline CDR1 and CDR2: SGHRS and YFSETQ. The CDR3 protein is CASLAGGSTDTQYF. In DNA form, the CDR3 reads TGCGCCAGTCTAGCGGGGGGTAGCACAGATACGCAGTATTTT.

Only one count was recorded for this clone. V gene TRBV6-5 combines with J gene TRBJ2-5; the D gene is possibly TRBD1 (6 bases). The CDR3 extends over 14 amino acids. The ends were cut back, 2 bases at V and 0 bases at J, with 7 bases in the middle. Per germline, CDR1 MNHEY and CDR2 SVGAGI. The CDR3, as DNA: TGTGCCAGCAGTTACCGGGACAACCAAGAGACCCAGTACTTC. Translating it yields CASSYRDNQETQYF.

The CDR3 is CASSPIGTSNEKLFF. For the CDR3, the DNA is TGTGCCAGCAGCCCGATCGGGACCTCTAATGAAAAACTGTTTTTT. The genes are TRBV2 and TRBJ1-4, with D maybe TRBD1 (5 bases). This CDR3 is built from 15 residues. From germline, CDR1 is SNHLY and CDR2 FYNNEI. The germline V and J ends were trimmed by 6 bases and 3 bases, with 14 bases remaining between them.

This clone has just a few counts. V gene TRBV18 combines with J gene TRBJ2-7; 7 bases map to TRBD1. The germline gives CDR1 KGHSH, CDR2 LQKENI. The CDR3 runs 14 residues. The ends lost 4 bases at V and 2 bases at J; junction bases unmatched: 5. The CDR3 DNA is TGTGCCAGCTCACGGGACAGCCAGCCCTACGAGCAGTACTTC. This sequence encodes CASSRDSQPYEQYF.

The rearrangement links TRBV6-4 to TRBJ1-4; weak D call: TRBD1 (6 bases). The CDR3 is 13 amino acids. The germline V gene has CDR1 MRHNA and CDR2 SNTAGT. V lost 6 bases and J 8 bases, leaving 13 bases between the germline ends. In DNA, the CDR3 is TGTGCCAGCAGCAGGGGTAACGGGGAAAAACTGTTTTTT. It translates to CASSRGNGEKLFF.

V is TRBV7-3 and J is TRBJ1-2, with unresolved D. Trimming cost V 8 bases and J 2 bases, with 18 bases left between them. The CDR3 totals 15 residues. Germline CDR1 reads SGHTA; CDR2 reads FQGTGA. The CDR3 DNA is TGTGCCAGCCCGACGTCTGGCGGCCCCAACTATGGCTACACCTTC. It translates to CASPTSGGPNYGYTF.

The chain joins TRBV15 to TRBJ1-6; 8 nucleotides align to TRBD1. The CDR3 length is 15 residues. Unmatched junction bases numbered 5, after V lost 1 base and J lost 9 bases. Germline values: CDR1 LNHNV, CDR2 YYDKDF (reference sequence). Written as DNA, the CDR3 is TGTGCCACCAGCAGAGTTTCGACAGGGGCTTCACCCCTCCACTTT. Its protein is CATSRVSTGASPLHF.